Listed below are T cell receptor beta chains from one sample, sequenced in a study of beta chain features in type 1 diabetes. Sequencing was performed with immunoSEQ multiplex PCR; in TCRdb, only in-frame clones are kept and a portion is missing. This sample has about 130,000 clones, with 7% to 10% found just once. Input material: central memory CD4+ T cells from blood. These TCRs come from a man aged 18 to 35 in good health. Each CDR3 is given with its conserved first and last residue. A D gene is named only where the DNA matches it firmly. Where a row states a size, it is once, few, many or the class of an expanded clone; other rows omit it.

cdr3_nt: TGTGCCAGCAGCTTAGGGACAACGAACACTGAAGCTTTCTTT
cdr3_aa: CASSLGTTNTEAFF
clone_size: many
v_call: TRBV7-9
d_call: NA
j_call: TRBJ1-1

cdr3_nt: TGTGCCAGCAGCTTGGGTGGCCCCGTGAACACCGGGGAGCTGTTTTTT
cdr3_aa: CASSLGGPVNTGELFF
clone_size: NA
v_call: TRBV5-8
d_call: NA
j_call: TRBJ2-2

cdr3_nt: TGTGCCAGCAGTAGCGGGGTTGGAACAGATACGCAGTATTTT
cdr3_aa: CASSSGVGTDTQYF
clone_size: NA
v_call: TRBV6-6
d_call: TRBD2
j_call: TRBJ2-3

cdr3_nt: TGTGCCAGCAGCTTAGATCGAACGGGGGTGGCAGAGACCCAGTACTTC
cdr3_aa: CASSLDRTGVAETQYF
clone_size: few
v_call: TRBV11-2
d_call: NA
j_call: TRBJ2-5

cdr3_nt: TGTGCCAGCAGTTTTAGCGGGGGACGGGGTGGCACAGATACGCAGTATTTT
cdr3_aa: CASSFSGGRGGTDTQYF
clone_size: NA
v_call: TRBV28
d_call: TRBD2
j_call: TRBJ2-3

cdr3_nt: TGTGCCAGCAGCATGACAGGGAGCACAGATACGCAGTATTTT
cdr3_aa: CASSMTGSTDTQYF
clone_size: many
v_call: TRBV21-1
d_call: NA
j_call: TRBJ2-3

cdr3_nt: TGTGCCAGCAGTTCCCCGAGACTAGCGGGAGAGACCCAGTACTTC
cdr3_aa: CASSSPRLAGETQYF
clone_size: few
v_call: TRBV28
d_call: TRBD2
j_call: TRBJ2-5

cdr3_nt: TGTGCCTGGAGTGTACGGGGGGAGGTTGGCTACACCTTC
cdr3_aa: CAWSVRGEVGYTF
clone_size: few
v_call: TRBV30
d_call: NA
j_call: TRBJ1-2

cdr3_nt: TGTGCCAGCAGCGTAGGAAGAGCTGCAACTAATGAAAAACTGTTTTTT
cdr3_aa: CASSVGRAATNEKLFF
clone_size: NA
v_call: TRBV9
d_call: NA
j_call: TRBJ1-4

cdr3_nt: TGTGCCAGCAGACCGGGGATGCCTGGGGCCAACGTCCTGACTTTC
cdr3_aa: CASRPGMPGANVLTF
clone_size: NA
v_call: TRBV6-6
d_call: NA
j_call: TRBJ2-6

cdr3_nt: TGCAGCGTTGGACAGGGTGGAAACACCATATATTTT
cdr3_aa: CSVGQGGNTIYF
clone_size: few
v_call: TRBV29-1
d_call: TRBD1
j_call: TRBJ1-3

cdr3_nt: TGTGCCAGCAGGGGGGGAAGCTCCTACGAGCAGTACTTC
cdr3_aa: CASRGGSSYEQYF
clone_size: NA
v_call: TRBV7-2
d_call: NA
j_call: TRBJ2-7

cdr3_nt: TGTGCCAGCAGCTTAGGAGGGAACTATGGCTACACCTTC
cdr3_aa: CASSLGGNYGYTF
clone_size: few
v_call: TRBV7-9
d_call: NA
j_call: TRBJ1-2

cdr3_nt: TGTGCCAGCAGGGAATACTACGAGCAGTACTTC
cdr3_aa: CASREYYEQYF
clone_size: few
v_call: TRBV6-1
d_call: NA
j_call: TRBJ2-7